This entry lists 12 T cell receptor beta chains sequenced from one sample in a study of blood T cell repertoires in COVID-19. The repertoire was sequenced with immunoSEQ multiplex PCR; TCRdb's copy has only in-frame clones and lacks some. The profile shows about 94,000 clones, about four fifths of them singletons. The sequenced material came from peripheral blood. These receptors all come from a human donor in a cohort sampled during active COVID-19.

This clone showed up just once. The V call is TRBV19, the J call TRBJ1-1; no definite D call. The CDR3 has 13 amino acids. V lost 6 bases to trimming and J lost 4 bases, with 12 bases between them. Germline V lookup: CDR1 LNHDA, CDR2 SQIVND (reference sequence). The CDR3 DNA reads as TGTGCCAGTAGGCGGGAGACGGGCACTGAAGCTTTCTTT. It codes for CASRRETGTEAFF.

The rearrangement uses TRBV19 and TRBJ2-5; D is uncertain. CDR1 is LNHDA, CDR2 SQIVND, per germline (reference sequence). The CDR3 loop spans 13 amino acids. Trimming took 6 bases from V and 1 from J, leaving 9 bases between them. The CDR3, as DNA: TGTGCCAGTAGACAGATACCCCAAGAGACCCAGTACTTC. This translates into CASRQIPQETQYF.

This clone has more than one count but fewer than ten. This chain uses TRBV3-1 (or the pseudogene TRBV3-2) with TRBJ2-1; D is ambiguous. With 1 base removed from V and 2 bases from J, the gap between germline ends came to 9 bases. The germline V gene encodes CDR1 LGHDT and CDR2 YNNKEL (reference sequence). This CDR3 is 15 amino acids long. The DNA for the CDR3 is TGTGCCAGCAGCCAAGGTCCTCCTACCTACAATGAGCAGTTCTTC. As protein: CASSQGPPTYNEQFF.

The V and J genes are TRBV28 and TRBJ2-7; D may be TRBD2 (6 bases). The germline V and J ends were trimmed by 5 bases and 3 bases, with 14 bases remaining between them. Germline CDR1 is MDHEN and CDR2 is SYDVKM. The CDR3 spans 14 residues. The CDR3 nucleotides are TGTGCCAGCAGTCCCCCGGCTAGCGACTACGAGCAGTACTTC. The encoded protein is CASSPPASDYEQYF.

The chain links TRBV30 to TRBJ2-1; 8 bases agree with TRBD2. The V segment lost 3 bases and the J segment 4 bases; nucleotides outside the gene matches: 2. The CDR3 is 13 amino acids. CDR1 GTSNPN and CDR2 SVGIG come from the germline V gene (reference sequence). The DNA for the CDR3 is TGTGCCTGGAGACTAGCGGTTTACAATGAGCAGTTCTTC. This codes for CAWRLAVYNEQFF.

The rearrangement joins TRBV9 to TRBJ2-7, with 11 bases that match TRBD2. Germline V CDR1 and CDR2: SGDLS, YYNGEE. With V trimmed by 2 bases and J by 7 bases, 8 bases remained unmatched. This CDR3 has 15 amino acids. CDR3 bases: TGTGCCAGCAGCGTCACTAGCGGGAGTATACAAGAGCAGTACTTC. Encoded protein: CASSVTSGSIQEQYF.

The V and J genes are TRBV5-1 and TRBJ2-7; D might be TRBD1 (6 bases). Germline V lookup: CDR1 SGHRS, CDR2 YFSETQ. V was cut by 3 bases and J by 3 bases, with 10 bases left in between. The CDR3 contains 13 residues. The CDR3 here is CASSYGQLYEQYF. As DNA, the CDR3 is TGCGCCAGCAGCTACGGACAGCTCTACGAGCAGTACTTC.

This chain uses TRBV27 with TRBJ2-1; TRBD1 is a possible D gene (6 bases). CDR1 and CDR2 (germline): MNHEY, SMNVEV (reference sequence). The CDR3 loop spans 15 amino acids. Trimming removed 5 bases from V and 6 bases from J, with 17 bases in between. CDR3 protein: CASSPRGQYGNEQFF. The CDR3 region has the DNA TGTGCCAGCAGTCCACGCGGACAGTATGGCAATGAGCAGTTCTTC.

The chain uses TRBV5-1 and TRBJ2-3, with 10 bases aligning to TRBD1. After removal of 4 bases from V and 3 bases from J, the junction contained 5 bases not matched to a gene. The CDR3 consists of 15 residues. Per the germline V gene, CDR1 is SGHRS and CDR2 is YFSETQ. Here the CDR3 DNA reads TGCGCCAGCAGCCCGGGACAGGGGTTGACAGATACGCAGTATTTT. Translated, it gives CASSPGQGLTDTQYF.

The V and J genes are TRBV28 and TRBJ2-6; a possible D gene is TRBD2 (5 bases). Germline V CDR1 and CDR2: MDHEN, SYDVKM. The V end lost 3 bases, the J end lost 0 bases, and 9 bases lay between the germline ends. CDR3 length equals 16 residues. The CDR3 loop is CASSFMDSSGANVLTF. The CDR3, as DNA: TGTGCCAGCAGTTTCATGGACTCCTCTGGGGCCAACGTCCTGACTTTC. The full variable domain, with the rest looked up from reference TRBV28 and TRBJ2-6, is DVKVTQSSRYLVKRTGEKVFLECVQDMDHENMFWYRQDPGLGLRLIYFSYDVKMKEKGDIPEGYSVSREKKERFSLILESASTNQTSMYLCASSFMDSSGANVLTFGAGSRLTVL.

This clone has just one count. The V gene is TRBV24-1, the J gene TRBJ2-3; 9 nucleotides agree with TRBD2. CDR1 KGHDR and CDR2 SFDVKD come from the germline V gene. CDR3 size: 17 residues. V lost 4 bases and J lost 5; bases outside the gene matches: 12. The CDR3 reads CATSDEPASGRKDTQYF. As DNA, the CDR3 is TGTGCCACCAGTGACGAACCGGCCAGCGGGAGGAAAGATACGCAGTATTTT.

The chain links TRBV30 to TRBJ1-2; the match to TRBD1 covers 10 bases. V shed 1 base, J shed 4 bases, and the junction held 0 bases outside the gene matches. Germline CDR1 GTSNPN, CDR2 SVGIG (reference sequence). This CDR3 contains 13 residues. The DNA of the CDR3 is TGTGCCTGGAGTGGGGACAGGGGCTATGGCTACACCTTC. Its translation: CAWSGDRGYGYTF.